The T cell receptor beta chain under discussion was sequenced for a study of human T cells and chemical hapten exposure. CDR1 LGHDT and CDR2 YNNKEL come from the germline V gene (reference sequence). This CDR3 spans 16 amino acids. Trimming took 1 base from V and 2 from J, leaving 15 bases between them. TCRdb processed the RACE reads anew with MiXCR; each CDR3 protein has one entry. The sample includes fewer than 50,000 distinct CDR3 sequences, approximately 3.6% of them seen just once. Time point specified: patch test 1, 2 weeks after DPC sensitization. Noted treatment: therapeutic diphenylcyclopropenone sensitization with weekly scalp DPC. It was unfractionated whole blood from which total RNA was extracted. Concerning this clonotype itself: A read error may explain this, as a much larger clone is one base away.

Sequences were derived from whole blood, sampled in connection with sensitization to the hapten diphenylcyclopropenone (DPC). The J gene is TRBJ2-7, the V gene TRBV3-1, with D unresolved. The TCR comes from a man aged 50 to 59 with alopecia areata. Some clones in this sample may be carry-over from other donors' samples. The CDR3 is CASSQGRSLLTYEQYF. The CDR3 region has the DNA TGTGCCAGCAGCCAAGGTCGAAGTTTACTAACCTACGAGCAGTACTTC.